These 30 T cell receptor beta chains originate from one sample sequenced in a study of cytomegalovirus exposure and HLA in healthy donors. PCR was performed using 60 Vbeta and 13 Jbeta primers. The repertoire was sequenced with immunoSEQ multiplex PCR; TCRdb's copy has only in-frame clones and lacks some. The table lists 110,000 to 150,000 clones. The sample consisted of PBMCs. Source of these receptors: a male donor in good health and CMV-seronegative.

In nucleotides, the CDR3 is TGTGCCAGCAGCCCATCTCGACAGTTAGATAATTCACCCCTCCACTTT. Translating gives CASSPSRQLDNSPLHF. The chain carries TRBV7-9 and TRBJ1-6; D may be TRBD1 (5 bases). The germline CDR1 and CDR2 sequences are SEHNR and FQNEAQ (reference sequence). Trimming cost V 5 bases and J 5 bases, with 16 bases left between them. This CDR3 comprises 16 residues. The full variable domain, in which reference TRBV7-9 and TRBJ1-6 provide the parts outside the CDR3, is DTGVSQNPRHKITKRGQNVTFRCDPISEHNRLYWYRQTLGQGPEFLTYFQNEAQLEKSRLLSDRFSAERPKGSFSTLEIQRTEQGDSAMYLCASSPSRQLDNSPLHFGNGTRLTVT.

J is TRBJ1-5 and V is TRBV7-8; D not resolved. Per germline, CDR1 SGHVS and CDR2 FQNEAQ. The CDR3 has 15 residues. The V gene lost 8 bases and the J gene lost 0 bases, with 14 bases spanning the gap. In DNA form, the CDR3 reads TGTGCCAGCCACCCGAGCGGATATAGCAATCAGCCCCAGCATTTT. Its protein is CASHPSGYSNQPQHF.

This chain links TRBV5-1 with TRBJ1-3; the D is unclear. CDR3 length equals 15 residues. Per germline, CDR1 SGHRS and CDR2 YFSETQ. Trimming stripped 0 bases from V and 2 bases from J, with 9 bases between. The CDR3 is CASSLAPSTGNTIYF. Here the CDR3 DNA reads TGCGCCAGCAGCTTGGCGCCGTCTACTGGAAACACCATATATTTT.

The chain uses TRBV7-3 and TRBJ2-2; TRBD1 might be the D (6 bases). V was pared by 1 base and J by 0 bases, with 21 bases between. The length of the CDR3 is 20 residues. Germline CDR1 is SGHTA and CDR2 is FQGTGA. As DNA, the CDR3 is TGTGCCAGCAGCTTAAAGGGGTTCAGGGGCATCCCATCGAACACCGGGGAGCTGTTTTTT. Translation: CASSLKGFRGIPSNTGELFF.

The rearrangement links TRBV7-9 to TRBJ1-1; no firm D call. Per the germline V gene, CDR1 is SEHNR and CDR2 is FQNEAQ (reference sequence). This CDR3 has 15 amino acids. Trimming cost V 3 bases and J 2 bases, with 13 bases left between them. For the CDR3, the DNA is TGTGCCAGCAGCTTTCTCCCAGGCAAAAACACTGAAGCTTTCTTT. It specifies CASSFLPGKNTEAFF.

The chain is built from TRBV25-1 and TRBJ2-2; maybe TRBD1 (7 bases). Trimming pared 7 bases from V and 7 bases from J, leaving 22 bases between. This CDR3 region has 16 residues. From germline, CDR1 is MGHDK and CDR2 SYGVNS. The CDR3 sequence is CASTLNQGGRIGELFF. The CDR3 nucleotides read TGTGCCAGCACCTTAAACCAGGGGGGTCGGATCGGGGAGCTGTTTTTT.

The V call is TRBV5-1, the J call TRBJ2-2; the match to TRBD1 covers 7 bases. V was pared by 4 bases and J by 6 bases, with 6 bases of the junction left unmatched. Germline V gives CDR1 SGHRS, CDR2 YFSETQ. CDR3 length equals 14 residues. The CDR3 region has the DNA TGCGCCAGCAGCAGCGCGACAGGGTCCGGGGAGCTGTTTTTT. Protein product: CASSSATGSGELFF.

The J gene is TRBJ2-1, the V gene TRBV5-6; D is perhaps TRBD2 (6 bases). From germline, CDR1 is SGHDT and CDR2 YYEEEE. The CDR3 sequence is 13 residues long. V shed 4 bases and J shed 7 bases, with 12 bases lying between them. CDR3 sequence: CASSLDGLNEQFF. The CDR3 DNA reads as TGTGCCAGCAGCCTGGACGGACTAAATGAGCAGTTCTTC.

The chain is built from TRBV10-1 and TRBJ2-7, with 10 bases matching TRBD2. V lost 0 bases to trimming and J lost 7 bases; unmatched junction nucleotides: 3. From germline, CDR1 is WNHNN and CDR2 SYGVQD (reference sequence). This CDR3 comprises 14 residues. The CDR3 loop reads CASSESGLAEEQYF. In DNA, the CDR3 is TGCGCCAGCAGTGAGTCCGGACTAGCGGAAGAGCAGTACTTC.

The CDR3 DNA is TGTGCCAGCAGCTTGGACAGGGGGTATGGCTACACCTTC. Residues: CASSLDRGYGYTF. The chain combines TRBV5-5 with TRBJ1-2; TRBD1 aligns across 8 bases. The V and J ends lost 0 bases and 5 bases, in that order; junction bases with no gene match: 0. In germline, CDR1 is SGHKS, CDR2 YYEKEE (reference sequence). This CDR3 has 13 residues.

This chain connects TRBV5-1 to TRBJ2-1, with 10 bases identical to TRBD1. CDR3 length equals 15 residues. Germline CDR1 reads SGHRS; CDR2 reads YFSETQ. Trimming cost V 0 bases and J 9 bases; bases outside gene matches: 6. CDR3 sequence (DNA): TGCGCCAGCAGCTTGGAGACAGGGGGCCGGATTGAGCAGTTCTTC. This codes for CASSLETGGRIEQFF.

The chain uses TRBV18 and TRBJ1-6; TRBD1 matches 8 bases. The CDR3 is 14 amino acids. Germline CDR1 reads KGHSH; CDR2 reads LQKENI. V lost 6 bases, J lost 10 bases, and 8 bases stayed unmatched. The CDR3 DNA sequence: TGTGCCAGCTCTGGACAGGGTCCCGTATCACCCCTCCACTTT. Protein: CASSGQGPVSPLHF. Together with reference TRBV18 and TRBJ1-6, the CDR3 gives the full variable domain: NAGVMQNPRHLVRRRGQEARLRCSPMKGHSHVYWYRQLPEEGLKFMVYLQKENIIDESGMPKERFSAEFPKEGPSILRIQQVVRGDSAAYFCASSGQGPVSPLHFGNGTRLTVT.

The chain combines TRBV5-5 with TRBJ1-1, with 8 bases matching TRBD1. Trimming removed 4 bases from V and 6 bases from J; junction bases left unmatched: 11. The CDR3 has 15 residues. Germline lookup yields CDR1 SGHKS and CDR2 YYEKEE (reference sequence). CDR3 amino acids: CASSPEDRVWAEAFF. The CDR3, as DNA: TGTGCCAGCAGCCCGGAGGACAGGGTCTGGGCTGAAGCTTTCTTT.

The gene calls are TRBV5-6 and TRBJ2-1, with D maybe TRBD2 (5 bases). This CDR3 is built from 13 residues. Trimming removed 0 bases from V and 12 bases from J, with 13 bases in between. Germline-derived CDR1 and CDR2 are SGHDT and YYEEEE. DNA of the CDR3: TGTGCCAGCAGCTTGGTTCTCGGGGTTTCGCAGTTCTTC. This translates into CASSLVLGVSQFF. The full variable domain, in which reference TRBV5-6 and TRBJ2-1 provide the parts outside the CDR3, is DAGVTQSPTHLIKTRGQQVTLRCSPKSGHDTVSWYQQALGQGPQFIFQYYEEEERQRGNFPDRFSGHQFPNYSSELNVNALLLGDSALYLCASSLVLGVSQFFGPGTRLTVL.

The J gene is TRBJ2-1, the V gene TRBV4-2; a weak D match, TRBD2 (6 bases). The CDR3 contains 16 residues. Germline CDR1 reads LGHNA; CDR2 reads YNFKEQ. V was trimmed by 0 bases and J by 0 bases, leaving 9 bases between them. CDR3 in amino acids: CASSQDGTYSYNEQFF. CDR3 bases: TGTGCCAGCAGCCAAGACGGGACTTACTCCTACAATGAGCAGTTCTTC.

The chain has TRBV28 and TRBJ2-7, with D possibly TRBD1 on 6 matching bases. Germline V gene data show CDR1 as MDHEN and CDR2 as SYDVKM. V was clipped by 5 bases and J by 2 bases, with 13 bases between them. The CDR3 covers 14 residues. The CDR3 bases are TGTGCCAGCAGTCAAAGGGACATAGCCTACGAGCAGTACTTC. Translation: CASSQRDIAYEQYF.

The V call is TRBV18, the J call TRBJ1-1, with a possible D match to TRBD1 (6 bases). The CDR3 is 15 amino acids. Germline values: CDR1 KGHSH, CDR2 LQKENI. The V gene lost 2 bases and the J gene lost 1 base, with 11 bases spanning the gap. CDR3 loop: CASSPLGATNTEAFF. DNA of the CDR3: TGTGCCAGCTCACCATTGGGGGCGACGAACACTGAAGCTTTCTTT.

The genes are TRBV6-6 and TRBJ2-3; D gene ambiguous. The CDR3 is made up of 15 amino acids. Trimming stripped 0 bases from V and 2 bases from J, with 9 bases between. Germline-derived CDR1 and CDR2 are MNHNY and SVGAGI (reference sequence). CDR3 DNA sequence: TGTGCCAGCAGTTACTCGATAGCTGTCACAGATACGCAGTATTTT. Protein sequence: CASSYSIAVTDTQYF.

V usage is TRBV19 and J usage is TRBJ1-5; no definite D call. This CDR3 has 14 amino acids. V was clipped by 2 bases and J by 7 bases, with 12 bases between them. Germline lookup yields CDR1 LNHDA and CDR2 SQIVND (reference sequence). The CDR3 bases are TGTGCCAGTAGTATAATGGGAGGGAACCAGCCCCAGCATTTT. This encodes CASSIMGGNQPQHF.

In DNA form, the CDR3 reads TGTGCCAGCAGTTTATCGAGTAAGACTGCTAACTATGGCTACACCTTC. It encodes CASSLSSKTANYGYTF. This chain connects TRBV27 to TRBJ1-2; D remains ambiguous. The CDR3 runs 16 residues. V lost 0 bases, J lost 0 bases, and 11 bases lay in between. Germline V lookup: CDR1 MNHEY, CDR2 SMNVEV (reference sequence).

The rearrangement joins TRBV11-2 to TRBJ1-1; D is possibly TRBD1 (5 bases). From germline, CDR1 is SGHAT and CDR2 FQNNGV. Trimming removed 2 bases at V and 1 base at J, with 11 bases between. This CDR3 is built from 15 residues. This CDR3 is CASSLYSQGNTEAFF. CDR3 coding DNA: TGTGCCAGCAGCTTATATAGTCAGGGGAACACTGAAGCTTTCTTT.

DNA of the CDR3: TGTGCCAGCGGTGGACAGGGGGGCCAGCCCCAGCATTTT. The encoded protein is CASGGQGGQPQHF. V gene TRBV28 combines with J gene TRBJ1-5; 10 bases fit TRBD1. The ends lost 8 bases at V and 7 bases at J; junction bases unmatched: 5. CDR3 length equals 13 residues. Germline V gene data show CDR1 as MDHEN and CDR2 as SYDVKM.

This chain's CDR3 is CASRLGGVQGGGELFF. In DNA, the CDR3 is TGTGCCAGCAGGTTAGGCGGGGTCCAGGGCGGCGGGGAGCTGTTTTTT. V and J are TRBV5-4 and TRBJ2-2; possibly TRBD2 for D (6 bases). Trimming pared 5 bases from V and 7 bases from J, leaving 21 bases between. The CDR3 consists of 16 residues. Germline V lookup: CDR1 SGHNT, CDR2 YYREEE (reference sequence). Full variable domain (missing parts from reference TRBV5-4 and TRBJ2-2): ETGVTQSPTHLIKTRGQQVTLRCSSQSGHNTVSWYQQALGQGPQFIFQYYREEENGRGNFPPRFSGLQFPNYSSELNVNALELDDSALYLCASRLGGVQGGGELFFGEGSRLTVL.

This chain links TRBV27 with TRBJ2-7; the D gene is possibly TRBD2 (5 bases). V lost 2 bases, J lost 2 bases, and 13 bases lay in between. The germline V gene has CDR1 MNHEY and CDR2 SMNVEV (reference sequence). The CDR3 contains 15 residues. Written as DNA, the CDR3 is TGTGCCAGCAGTTTAGGGCGGAGGAGTACCTACGAGCAGTACTTC. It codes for CASSLGRRSTYEQYF.

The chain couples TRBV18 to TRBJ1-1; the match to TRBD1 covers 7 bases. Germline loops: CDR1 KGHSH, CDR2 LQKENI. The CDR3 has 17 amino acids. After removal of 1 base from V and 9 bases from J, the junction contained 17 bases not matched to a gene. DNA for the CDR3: TGTGCCAGCTCACCACGACTCTCCTATGACAGGGTTCGACAAGCTTTCTTT. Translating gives CASSPRLSYDRVRQAFF.

The CDR3 sequence: CAWSEARTFSRSSGNTIYF. As DNA, the CDR3 is TGTGCCTGGAGCGAAGCTAGGACTTTTTCGAGAAGCTCTGGAAACACCATATATTTT. The V call is TRBV30, the J call TRBJ1-3; D gene unclear. Trimming cost V 3 bases and J 0 bases, with 24 bases left between them. The CDR3 contains 19 residues. Looked up from germline, CDR1 is GTSNPN and CDR2 is SVGIG (reference sequence).

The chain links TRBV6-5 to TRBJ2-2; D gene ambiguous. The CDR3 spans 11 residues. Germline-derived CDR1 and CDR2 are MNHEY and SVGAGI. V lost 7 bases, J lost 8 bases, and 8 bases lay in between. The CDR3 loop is CASNEAGELFF. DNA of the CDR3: TGTGCCAGCAATGAAGCTGGGGAGCTGTTTTTT.

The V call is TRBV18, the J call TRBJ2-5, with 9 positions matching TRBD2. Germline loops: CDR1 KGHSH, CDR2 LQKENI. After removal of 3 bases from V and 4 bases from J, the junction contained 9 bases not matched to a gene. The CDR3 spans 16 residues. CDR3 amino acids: CASSPLAGVALETQYF. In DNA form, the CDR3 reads TGTGCCAGCTCACCCTTAGCGGGAGTCGCCCTAGAGACCCAGTACTTC.

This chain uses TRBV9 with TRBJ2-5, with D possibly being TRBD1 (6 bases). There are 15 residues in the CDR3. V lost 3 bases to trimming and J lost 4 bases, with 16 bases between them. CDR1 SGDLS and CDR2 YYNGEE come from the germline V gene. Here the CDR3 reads CASSAQGVKGETQYF. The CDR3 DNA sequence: TGTGCCAGCAGCGCACAGGGAGTTAAGGGAGAGACCCAGTACTTC.

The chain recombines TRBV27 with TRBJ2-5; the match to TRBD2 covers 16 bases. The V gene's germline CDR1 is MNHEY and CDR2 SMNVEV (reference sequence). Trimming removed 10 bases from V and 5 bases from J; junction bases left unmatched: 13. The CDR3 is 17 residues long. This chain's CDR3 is CAIPGLAGGPGLETQYF. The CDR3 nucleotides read TGTGCCATCCCGGGACTAGCGGGAGGGCCAGGTTTGGAGACCCAGTACTTC.